These T cell receptor beta chains were read from a single sample in a study of regulatory T cells in long-lasting Graves disease. TCRdb itself ran the multiplex PCR reads through MiXCR, one entry per CDR3 protein. The sample yields about 470,000 distinct CDR3 sequences, less than 25% seen once. The specimen was peripheral blood mononuclear cells (PBMCs), collected when the disease was refractory, from a patient treated with antithyroid drugs. All receptors derive from a female donor with Graves disease. The CDR3 runs from the conserved cysteine through the conserved F or W. A D gene is named only where the DNA matches it firmly. Not every row has a clone size; where given, it reads once, few, many or a size class.

clone size: many
J gene: TRBJ1-2
D gene: .
V gene: TRBV28
CDR3 length: 13
CDR3 protein: CASRATGNYGYTF
CDR3 DNA: TGTGCCAGCAGGGCAACAGGGAACTATGGCTACACCTTC

clone size: .
J gene: TRBJ2-1
D gene: TRBD2
V gene: TRBV11-1
CDR3 length: 17
CDR3 protein: CASTPGLAGWALVEQFF
CDR3 DNA: TGTGCCAGCACCCCAGGACTAGCGGGATGGGCGTTAGTAGAGCAGTTCTTC

clone size: many
J gene: TRBJ1-6
D gene: .
V gene: TRBV7-8
CDR3 length: 14
CDR3 protein: CASSLATWEAPLHF
CDR3 DNA: TGTGCCAGCAGCTTAGCCACCTGGGAGGCCCCCCTCCACTTT

clone size: few
J gene: TRBJ2-7
D gene: TRBD1
V gene: TRBV27
CDR3 length: 14
CDR3 protein: CASARTGGNYEQYF
CDR3 DNA: TGTGCCAGCGCCCGGACAGGGGGGAATTACGAGCAGTACTTC

clone size: many
J gene: TRBJ2-2
D gene: TRBD1
V gene: TRBV6-1
CDR3 length: 14
CDR3 protein: CASSAQGATGELFF
CDR3 DNA: TGTGCCAGCAGTGCACAGGGGGCGACCGGCGAGCTGTTTTTT

clone size: few
J gene: TRBJ1-5
D gene: .
V gene: TRBV7-3
CDR3 length: 14
CDR3 protein: CASSPTSSNQPQHF
CDR3 DNA: TGTGCCAGCAGCCCCACAAGTAGCAATCAGCCCCAGCATTTT

clone size: many
J gene: TRBJ2-7
D gene: .
V gene: TRBV7-6
CDR3 length: 15
CDR3 protein: CASSLGSGLAYEQYF
CDR3 DNA: TGTGCCAGCAGCTTAGGAAGCGGGTTGGCCTACGAGCAGTACTTC

clone size: .
J gene: TRBJ2-4
D gene: TRBD2
V gene: TRBV3-1
CDR3 length: 21
CDR3 protein: CASSQGYSSGRARRAKNIQYF
CDR3 DNA: TGTGCCAGCAGCCAAGGCTATTCTAGCGGGAGGGCCCGTCGAGCCAAAAACATTCAGTACTTC

clone size: .
J gene: TRBJ2-2
D gene: TRBD1
V gene: TRBV24-1
CDR3 length: 16
CDR3 protein: CATSTPTGGRTGELFF
CDR3 DNA: TGTGCCACCAGTACTCCGACAGGGGGTCGGACCGGGGAGCTGTTTTTT

clone size: few
J gene: TRBJ1-1
D gene: TRBD1
V gene: TRBV5-1
CDR3 length: 14
CDR3 protein: CASSEGQGSTEAFF
CDR3 DNA: TGCGCCAGCAGCGAGGGACAGGGGAGCACTGAAGCTTTCTTT

clone size: many
J gene: TRBJ2-7
D gene: TRBD2
V gene: TRBV30
CDR3 length: 14
CDR3 protein: CAWTHSGGPYEQYF
CDR3 DNA: TGTGCCTGGACTCATAGCGGGGGGCCATACGAGCAGTACTTC

clone size: few
J gene: TRBJ2-7
D gene: .
V gene: TRBV10-3
CDR3 length: 10
CDR3 protein: CAMGGYEQYF
CDR3 DNA: TGTGCCATGGGGGGCTACGAGCAGTACTTC

clone size: many
J gene: TRBJ2-7
D gene: TRBD2
V gene: TRBV2
CDR3 length: 14
CDR3 protein: CASSEREGAYEQYF
CDR3 DNA: TGTGCCAGCAGCGAGCGGGAGGGAGCCTACGAGCAGTACTTC

clone size: few
J gene: TRBJ1-1
D gene: .
V gene: TRBV7-2
CDR3 length: 15
CDR3 protein: CASAAGGNRVREAFF
CDR3 DNA: TGTGCCAGCGCGGCGGGCGGAAATAGAGTCAGAGAAGCTTTCTTT

clone size: .
J gene: TRBJ1-6
D gene: .
V gene: TRBV28
CDR3 length: 8
CDR3 protein: CAPSPLHF
CDR3 DNA: TGTGCACCTTCACCCCTCCACTTT

clone size: once
J gene: TRBJ2-7
D gene: TRBD1
V gene: TRBV6-5
CDR3 length: 14
CDR3 protein: CASSYTGQSYEQYF
CDR3 DNA: TGTGCCAGCAGTTACACGGGACAGTCCTACGAGCAGTACTTC

clone size: many
J gene: TRBJ1-2
D gene: .
V gene: TRBV5-6
CDR3 length: 14
CDR3 protein: CASSRWDTLYGYTF
CDR3 DNA: TGTGCCAGCAGCAGATGGGACACCCTCTATGGCTACACCTTC

clone size: many
J gene: TRBJ2-7
D gene: .
V gene: TRBV6-1
CDR3 length: 14
CDR3 protein: CASSEGRVDYEQYF
CDR3 DNA: TGTGCCAGCAGTGAGGGCAGGGTCGACTACGAGCAGTACTTC

clone size: .
J gene: TRBJ1-1
D gene: TRBD1
V gene: TRBV19
CDR3 length: 15
CDR3 protein: CASSPLDRGDTEAFF
CDR3 DNA: TGTGCCAGTAGCCCATTAGACAGGGGAGACACTGAAGCTTTCTTT

clone size: many
J gene: TRBJ2-2
D gene: .
V gene: TRBV27
CDR3 length: 16
CDR3 protein: CASSPYRLASGGELFF
CDR3 DNA: TGTGCCAGCAGTCCCTATCGTCTCGCTTCCGGCGGGGAGCTGTTTTTT

clone size: .
J gene: TRBJ2-5
D gene: TRBD1
V gene: TRBV18
CDR3 length: 17
CDR3 protein: CASSPPIGTGGQETQYF
CDR3 DNA: TGTGCCAGCTCACCACCGATCGGGACAGGGGGCCAAGAGACCCAGTACTTC

clone size: .
J gene: TRBJ2-7
D gene: TRBD2
V gene: TRBV5-1
CDR3 length: 16
CDR3 protein: CASSPGTSGITYEQYF
CDR3 DNA: TGCGCCAGCAGCCCAGGGACTAGCGGGATAACCTACGAGCAGTACTTC

clone size: .
J gene: TRBJ1-2
D gene: TRBD1
V gene: TRBV20-1
CDR3 length: 14
CDR3 protein: CSASPGQGAYGYTF
CDR3 DNA: TGCAGTGCTAGTCCGGGACAGGGGGCGTATGGCTACACCTTC

clone size: .
J gene: TRBJ2-5
D gene: TRBD2
V gene: TRBV7-6
CDR3 length: 15
CDR3 protein: CASSLGGLAGGIQYF
CDR3 DNA: TGTGCCAGCAGCTTAGGTGGTCTAGCGGGAGGGATTCAGTACTTC

clone size: .
J gene: TRBJ2-3
D gene: .
V gene: TRBV10-3
CDR3 length: 16
CDR3 protein: CAISESSGRYTDTQYF
CDR3 DNA: TGTGCCATCAGTGAGTCTAGCGGAAGGTACACAGATACGCAGTATTTT

clone size: few
J gene: TRBJ2-1
D gene: TRBD2
V gene: TRBV9
CDR3 length: 15
CDR3 protein: CASSSWAGGYNEQFF
CDR3 DNA: TGTGCCAGCAGCTCATGGGCGGGAGGCTACAATGAGCAGTTCTTC

clone size: few
J gene: TRBJ2-2
D gene: TRBD1
V gene: TRBV7-9
CDR3 length: 16
CDR3 protein: CASSSDWTGITGELFF
CDR3 DNA: TGTGCCAGCAGCTCAGATTGGACAGGGATCACCGGGGAGCTGTTTTTT

clone size: few
J gene: TRBJ2-2
D gene: .
V gene: TRBV9
CDR3 length: 13
CDR3 protein: CASSVADTGELFF
CDR3 DNA: TGTGCCAGCAGCGTGGCAGACACCGGGGAGCTGTTTTTT

clone size: .
J gene: TRBJ1-2
D gene: TRBD1
V gene: TRBV29-1
CDR3 length: 13
CDR3 protein: CSAGQGARYGYTF
CDR3 DNA: TGCAGCGCCGGACAGGGTGCTAGGTATGGCTACACCTTC

clone size: few
J gene: TRBJ2-3
D gene: .
V gene: TRBV10-3
CDR3 length: 15
CDR3 protein: CAISGKDRGTDTQYF
CDR3 DNA: TGTGCCATCAGTGGTAAAGATCGGGGCACAGATACGCAGTATTTT

clone size: many
J gene: TRBJ2-2
D gene: .
V gene: TRBV7-9
CDR3 length: 13
CDR3 protein: CASGGSGTGELFF
CDR3 DNA: TGTGCCAGCGGAGGGAGCGGCACCGGGGAGCTGTTTTTT

clone size: many
J gene: TRBJ2-7
D gene: TRBD1
V gene: TRBV27
CDR3 length: 13
CDR3 protein: CASRDRGLYEQYF
CDR3 DNA: TGTGCCAGCAGGGACAGGGGGCTTTACGAGCAGTACTTC

clone size: many
J gene: TRBJ1-2
D gene: .
V gene: TRBV5-1
CDR3 length: 13
CDR3 protein: CASSLLGDHGYTF
CDR3 DNA: TGCGCCAGCAGCTTGTTAGGGGATCACGGCTACACCTTC